The subject of this entry is one T cell receptor beta chain. This clonotype was counted ten times or more. There is no known antigen for this receptor. Per-nucleotide qualities are absent, and no much larger clonotype sits a single base away. The CDR3 sequence holds 11 residues, the cysteine and phenylalanine included. The read is trimmed to its CDR3 DNA, 33 bases read in frame from base 1. V is pared back by 5 bases and J by 5 bases, with 6 bases lying between the germline termini. Per the germline V gene (reference sequence), SEHNR is the CDR1 and FQNEAQ is the CDR2. Unfractionated whole blood was collected in Tempus Blood RNA tubes, and total RNA was extracted from that blood. As TCR sequencing controls, a handful of healthy volunteers were used, with blood taken at day 0, 2 weeks and 6 weeks. Libraries were prepared through 5' RACE. The instrument given in TCRdb is Illumina MiSeq. During library preparation, unique molecular identifiers were attached to individual cDNA molecules so that TCRs could be counted in a quantitative, reproducible way. The source study handled its data this way. Samples had a median of about 96,000 TCRs, with a range from roughly 23,224 to 700,000. The Decombinator software suite was used to annotate the V, J and CDR3 of the TCR reads. For PS versus PT1 abundance plots, all samples were subsampled to the same number of TCRs (28,000). TCRs were defined as expanded if absent before sensitization and observed at least eight times at the 2-week time point. TCRdb reanalyzed the raw reads on its own, using fastp at Q25 for trimming and MiXCR for clone calling, and kept in-frame beta chains. Each CDR3 protein appears once, grouped with its most common genes and DNA. Clone size and V and J calls follow TCRdb, not the original study. Within this sample are around 140,000 distinct CDR3 sequences, with about 4.3% of them counted one time only. The ten biggest clones cover over 1.2% of the sample.

This sample was taken from a study of human T cells and chemical hapten exposure (dated by TCRdb to about 2021). At the level of the whole study: Libraries were combined into a pool for sequencing, and differences in TCR yield between samples came mainly from small differences in library volumes within the pool. Peripheral blood TCR repertoire changes were tracked in vivo in alopecia patients during primary and secondary sensitization to the hapten diphenylcyclopropenone (DPC). Each blood RNA sample was used to sequence both TCR alpha and TCR beta chains. General findings and caveats noted by the study authors: Repeated subsampling changed both the strength of the expansion versus patch-test correlation and the threshold at which the correlation became significant. DPC sensitization did not change the number of TCRs with a frequency above 1 in 1000, and there was no evidence of changes in global repertoire structure.

The rearranged segments are TRBV7-9 and TRBJ2-5, with TRBD2 as a weak D call on 6 bases. The TCR sequence derives from a female donor in good health. In nucleotide form, the sequence is TGTGCCAGCAGCGGGAGGGAGACCCAGTACTTC. It encodes CASSGRETQYF.